A single sample gave rise to the 24 T cell receptor beta chains below, sequenced in a study of blood T cells in healthy people across ages. Combining a sample-barcoded 5' primer with a J-beta primer mix, a second PCR ran for roughly 7 to 12 cycles. TCRdb reanalysed the 5' RACE reads using MiXCR and keeps one entry per CDR3 protein. Here the sample spans more than 1,000,000 distinct CDR3 sequences, 25% being singletons. The data also belong to a second study, concerning T cells of mothers and their children.

The sample comprised blood. These receptors originate from a girl aged 2-10 years in good health.

This clonotype was seen a handful of times. V is TRBV4-2 and J is TRBJ1-5, with 7 bases aligning to TRBD1. The CDR3 spans 16 residues. Germline V lookup: CDR1 LGHNA, CDR2 YNFKEQ. With V trimmed by 1 base and J by 4 bases, 7 bases remained unmatched. This CDR3 reads CASSQGRPGGNQPQHF. DNA of the CDR3: TGTGCCAGCAGCCAAGGGAGGCCAGGGGGGAATCAGCCCCAGCATTTT.

The chain recombines TRBV7-2 with TRBJ1-5, with TRBD1 as a possible D gene (5 bases). The CDR3 contains 15 residues. CDR1 and CDR2 (germline): SGHTA, FQGNSA. The V gene lost 6 bases and the J gene lost 0 bases, with 12 bases spanning the gap. The DNA for the CDR3 is TGTGCCAGCAGTTTTACAGGAGATAGCAATCAGCCCCAGCATTTT. It codes for CASSFTGDSNQPQHF.

This clonotype showed up just a few times. This chain's CDR3 is CASSGGLAGGTGELFF. CDR3 DNA: TGTGCCAGCAGTGGGGGACTAGCGGGAGGCACCGGGGAGCTGTTTTTT. The rearrangement links TRBV2 to TRBJ2-2; 15 nucleotides align to TRBD2. V dropped 4 bases and J dropped 4; count of bases not matched to a gene: 1. Germline loops: CDR1 SNHLY, CDR2 FYNNEI. CDR3 length equals 16 residues.

The CDR3 nucleotides read TGTGCCAGCAGCCCCATTGAACTAGCGGTCTACGAGCAGTACTTC. It translates to CASSPIELAVYEQYF. The chain has TRBV7-2 and TRBJ2-7; TRBD2 aligns across 8 bases. Germline V CDR1 and CDR2: SGHTA, FQGNSA. J lost 3 bases, V lost 5 bases, and 9 bases had no gene match. CDR3 length equals 15 residues.

The rearrangement uses TRBV7-9 and TRBJ2-7; TRBD1 is a possible D gene (6 bases). The V and J ends lost 5 bases and 3 bases respectively, with 11 bases between them. The CDR3 runs 13 residues. Germline loops: CDR1 SEHNR, CDR2 FQNEAQ (reference sequence). The chain's CDR3 is CASSIGTIYEQYF. The CDR3 bases are TGTGCCAGCAGCATCGGGACAATCTACGAGCAGTACTTC. Looking up the rest from reference TRBV7-9 and TRBJ2-7 gives the full variable domain: DTGVSQNPRHKITKRGQNVTFRCDPISEHNRLYWYRQTLGQGPEFLTYFQNEAQLEKSRLLSDRFSAERPKGSFSTLEIQRTEQGDSAMYLCASSIGTIYEQYFGPGTRLTVT.

V is TRBV25-1 and J is TRBJ1-1, with D hard to call. Deletions cut 0 bases from V and 1 base from J, with 6 bases between. The CDR3 runs to 14 residues. Germline V gene lookup returns CDR1 MGHDK and CDR2 SYGVNS. Here the CDR3 reads CASSEYGQNTEAFF. The CDR3 DNA follows: TGTGCCAGCAGTGAATATGGGCAGAACACTGAAGCTTTCTTT. The variable domain in full, completed from reference TRBV25-1 and TRBJ1-1, reads EADIYQTPRYLVIGTGKKITLECSQTMGHDKMYWYQQDPGMELHLIHYSYGVNSTEKGDLSSESTVSRIRTEHFPLTLESARPSHTSQYLCASSEYGQNTEAFFGQGTRLTVV.

This chain connects TRBV4-1 to TRBJ2-4; D uncertain. This CDR3 spans 14 amino acids. CDR1 is MGHRA, CDR2 YSYEKL, per germline. V lost 4 bases, J lost 6 bases, and 13 bases lay in between. The CDR3 DNA is TGCGCCAGCAGCCCCGACCCGGAACGAAACATTCAGTACTTC. It is translated as CASSPDPERNIQYF.

V is TRBV5-1 and J is TRBJ2-2; 10 nucleotides agree with TRBD2. CDR3 length: 18 residues. Germline V CDR1 and CDR2: SGHRS, YFSETQ. V shed 7 bases, J shed 6 bases, and the junction held 18 bases outside the gene matches. The CDR3 here is CASGNPGLASYRAGELFF. CDR3 sequence (DNA): TGCGCCAGCGGAAACCCGGGACTAGCGTCTTATAGGGCCGGGGAGCTGTTTTTT.

The CDR3 is CASSLGSPSSYEQYF. The CDR3 DNA follows: TGTGCCAGCAGCTTGGGCAGCCCTAGCTCCTACGAGCAGTACTTC. The V call is TRBV5-5, the J call TRBJ2-1, with D uncertain. The end of the DNA fits TRBJ2-7 better, so the J call may be wrong. Looked up from germline, CDR1 is SGHKS and CDR2 is YYEKEE (reference sequence). This CDR3 is 15 amino acids long.

This clonotype was seen more than once but under ten times. The chain joins TRBV4-1 to TRBJ1-1; possible D gene TRBD1, 5 bases. Germline CDR1 reads MGHRA; CDR2 reads YSYEKL. The CDR3 length is 14 residues. Trimming shortened V by 8 bases and J by 5 bases, and 18 bases separated the two germline ends. The DNA for the CDR3 is TGCGCCAGCGCCCTTACGGCGGGGGATACTGAAGCTTTCTTT. Translating gives CASALTAGDTEAFF.

This CDR3 is CASSFETGSIAGYTF. CDR3 in DNA: TGTGCCAGCAGCTTTGAGACAGGGTCCATAGCGGGCTACACCTTC. The chain recombines TRBV7-9 with TRBJ1-2; 7 positions agree with TRBD1. CDR1 and CDR2 from the germline V gene are SEHNR and FQNEAQ (reference sequence). V was clipped by 3 bases and J by 8 bases; unmatched bases: 12. This CDR3 has 15 residues.

This clonotype was picked up a small number of times. V usage is TRBV7-6 and J usage is TRBJ2-1; 10 bases are shared with TRBD2. Germline CDR1 SGHVS, CDR2 FNYEAQ. The CDR3 sequence is 18 residues long. V was clipped by 3 bases and J by 0 bases; unmatched bases: 8. CDR3 region: CASSFPSGGLSSYNEQFF. The CDR3 coding sequence is TGTGCCAGCAGCTTTCCTAGCGGGGGCCTCAGCTCCTACAATGAGCAGTTCTTC.

The chain carries TRBV7-9 and TRBJ2-1; D ambiguous. Trimming shortened V by 5 bases and J by 4 bases, and 12 bases separated the two germline ends. Germline V gene sequence: CDR1 SEHNR, CDR2 FQNEAQ (reference sequence). The CDR3 has 14 residues. CDR3 residues: CASSNLDQYNEQFF. For the CDR3, the DNA is TGTGCCAGCAGCAACCTTGACCAGTACAATGAGCAGTTCTTC.

The sample holds a few counts of this clonotype. This chain connects TRBV20-1 to TRBJ2-5; tentative D call: TRBD1 (5 bases). The J call is in doubt because the DNA end fits TRBJ2-1 better. The length of the CDR3 is 11 residues. Germline V gene data show CDR1 as DFQATT and CDR2 as SNEGSKA (reference sequence). The CDR3 loop is CSARTDNEQFF. DNA of the CDR3: TGCAGTGCTAGGACAGACAATGAGCAGTTCTTC.

This clonotype was detected only a few times. The J gene is TRBJ1-4, the V gene TRBV20-1; maybe TRBD1 (6 bases). V lost 3 bases to trimming and J lost 5 bases, with 16 bases between them. The germline gives CDR1 DFQATT, CDR2 SNEGSKA (reference sequence). The CDR3 sequence is 15 residues long. CDR3 region: CSASQLGQGNEKLFF. The DNA for the CDR3 is TGCAGTGCTAGCCAGTTAGGGCAGGGGAATGAAAAACTGTTTTTT.

This clonotype was seen ten or more times. V gene TRBV27 combines with J gene TRBJ1-3; a weak D match, TRBD1 (5 bases). The CDR3 spans 14 residues. Germline CDR1 is MNHEY and CDR2 is SMNVEV (reference sequence). V dropped 6 bases and J dropped 5 bases, with 14 bases sitting between them. Here the CDR3 DNA reads TGTGCCAGCAGCAGTAGAGGGGAGCGAAACACCATATATTTT. Protein product: CASSSRGERNTIYF.

The gene calls are TRBV11-2 and TRBJ2-4; D gene unclear. V lost 5 bases and J lost 0, with 17 bases in between. This CDR3 spans 17 amino acids. Germline V gene data show CDR1 as SGHAT and CDR2 as FQNNGV. The CDR3 sequence is CASSSFRSRLAKNIQYF. In DNA form, the CDR3 reads TGTGCCAGCAGCAGCTTTCGCAGCCGTCTAGCCAAAAACATTCAGTACTTC.

Only a few counts were recorded for this clonotype. The V call is TRBV4-1, the J call TRBJ2-5; D gene ambiguous. Trimming took off 0 bases at V and 0 bases at J, with 11 bases between the two ends. The germline gives CDR1 MGHRA, CDR2 YSYEKL. This CDR3 comprises 16 residues. The CDR3 protein is CASSQESATYQETQYF. As DNA, the CDR3 is TGCGCCAGCAGCCAAGAATCGGCCACGTACCAAGAGACCCAGTACTTC.

This clonotype was seen only a few times. The V and J genes are TRBV7-2 and TRBJ2-2; unclear D gene. V lost 1 base, J lost 6 bases, and 12 bases lay in between. CDR1 is SGHTA and CDR2 is FQGNSA in the germline V gene. CDR3 length equals 15 residues. The CDR3 DNA reads as TGTGCCAGCAGCTTAGTTTGGCCCTCCGCCGGGGAGCTGTTTTTT. Translated, it gives CASSLVWPSAGELFF.

The chain carries TRBV14 and TRBJ1-4, with 7 nucleotides matching TRBD1. CDR3 size: 16 residues. V shed 4 bases, J shed 5 bases, and the junction held 10 bases outside the gene matches. CDR1 SGHDN and CDR2 FVKESK come from the germline V gene. CDR3 DNA: TGTGCCAGCAGCCCCAGACAGGGACCGATAAATGAAAAACTGTTTTTT. Translating gives CASSPRQGPINEKLFF.

This chain uses TRBV7-9 with TRBJ2-7, with D possibly matching TRBD2 (7 bases). The CDR3 is made up of 14 amino acids. V shed 7 bases and J shed 7 bases, with 20 bases lying between them. Germline lookup yields CDR1 SEHNR and CDR2 FQNEAQ (reference sequence). CDR3 region: CASTESAGAEEQYF. CDR3 bases: TGTGCCAGCACTGAGTCGGCGGGGGCAGAAGAGCAGTACTTC. The full variable domain, rest sourced from reference TRBV7-9 and TRBJ2-7, is DTGVSQNPRHKITKRGQNVTFRCDPISEHNRLYWYRQTLGQGPEFLTYFQNEAQLEKSRLLSDRFSAERPKGSFSTLEIQRTEQGDSAMYLCASTESAGAEEQYFGPGTRLTVT.

This chain uses TRBV6-1 with TRBJ2-1, with 8 bases lining up with TRBD2. In germline, CDR1 is MNHNS, CDR2 SASEGT. The CDR3 length is 19 residues. The trim removed 0 bases at V and 7 bases at J, leaving 17 bases unmatched. The CDR3 spells CASSEAPASGRLMGNEQFF. The DNA for the CDR3 is TGTGCCAGCAGTGAAGCTCCTGCAAGCGGGAGATTAATGGGGAATGAGCAGTTCTTC.

Worth noting for this clonotype: The junction departs from germline at one end; a sequencing error may be responsible. This chain links TRBV20-1 with TRBJ1-6, with 7 positions matching TRBD1. The germline V gene has CDR1 DFQATT and CDR2 SNEGSKA (reference sequence). The CDR3 runs 16 residues. CDR3 sequence reads: CSARGIGTVYSSPLHF. In DNA form, the CDR3 reads TGCAGTGCTAGGGGAATCGGGACAGTATATAGTTCACCCCTCCACTTT.

This clonotype was counted many times. The rearrangement joins TRBV4-1 to TRBJ2-5, with 8 bases identical to TRBD1. The J call may be mistaken, given a closer DNA end match to TRBJ2-7. This CDR3 has 14 amino acids. Germline V gene data show CDR1 as MGHRA and CDR2 as YSYEKL. The CDR3 sequence: CASSQETGAYEQYF. In DNA, the CDR3 is TGCGCCAGCAGCCAAGAGACAGGGGCCTACGAGCAGTACTTC.